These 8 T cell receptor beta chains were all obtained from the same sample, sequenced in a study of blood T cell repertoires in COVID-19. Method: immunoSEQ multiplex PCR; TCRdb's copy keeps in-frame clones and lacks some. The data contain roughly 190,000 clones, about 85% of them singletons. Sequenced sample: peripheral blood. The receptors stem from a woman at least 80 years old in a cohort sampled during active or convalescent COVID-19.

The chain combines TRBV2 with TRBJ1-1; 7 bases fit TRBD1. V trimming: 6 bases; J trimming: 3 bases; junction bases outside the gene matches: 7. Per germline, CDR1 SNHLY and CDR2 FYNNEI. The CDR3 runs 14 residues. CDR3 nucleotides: TGTGCCAGCAGCCGACAGGGTGCGGACACTGAAGCTTTCTTT. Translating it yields CASSRQGADTEAFF.

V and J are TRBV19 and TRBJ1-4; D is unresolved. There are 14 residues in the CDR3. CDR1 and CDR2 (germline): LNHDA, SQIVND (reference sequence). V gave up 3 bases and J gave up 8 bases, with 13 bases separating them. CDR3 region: CASSIREEPEKLFF. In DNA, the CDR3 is TGTGCCAGTAGTATTAGAGAAGAACCGGAAAAACTGTTTTTT.

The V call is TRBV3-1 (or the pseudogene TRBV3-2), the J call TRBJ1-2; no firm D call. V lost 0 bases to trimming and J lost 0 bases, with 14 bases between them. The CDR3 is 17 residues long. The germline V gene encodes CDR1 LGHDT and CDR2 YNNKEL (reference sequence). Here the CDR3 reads CASSQDSGVITNYGYTF. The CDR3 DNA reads TGTGCCAGCAGCCAAGATAGCGGGGTAATTACTAACTATGGCTACACCTTC.

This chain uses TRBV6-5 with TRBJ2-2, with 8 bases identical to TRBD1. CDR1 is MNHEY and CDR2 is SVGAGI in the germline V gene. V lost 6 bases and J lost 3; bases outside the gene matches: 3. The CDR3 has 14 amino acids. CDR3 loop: CASSRQGYTGELFF. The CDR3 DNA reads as TGTGCCAGCAGCCGACAGGGGTACACCGGGGAGCTGTTTTTT.

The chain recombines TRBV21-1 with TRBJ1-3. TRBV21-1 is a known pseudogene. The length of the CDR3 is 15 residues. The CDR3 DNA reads TGTGCCAGCAGCAAAGAGGAGTACTCTGGAAACACCATATATTTT. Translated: CASSKEEYSGNTIYF.

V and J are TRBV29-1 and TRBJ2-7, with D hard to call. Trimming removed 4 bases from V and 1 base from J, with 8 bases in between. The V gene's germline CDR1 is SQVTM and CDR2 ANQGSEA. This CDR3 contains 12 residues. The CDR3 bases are TGCAGCGTTGCGGTCCCGTCCTACGAGCAGTACTTC. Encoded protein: CSVAVPSYEQYF.

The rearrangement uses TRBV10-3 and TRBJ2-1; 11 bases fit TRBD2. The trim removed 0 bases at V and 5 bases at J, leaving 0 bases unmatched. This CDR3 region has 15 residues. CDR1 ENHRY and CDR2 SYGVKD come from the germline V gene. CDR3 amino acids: CAISESTSGNNEQFF. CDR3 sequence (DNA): TGTGCCATCAGTGAGTCGACTAGCGGGAACAATGAGCAGTTCTTC.

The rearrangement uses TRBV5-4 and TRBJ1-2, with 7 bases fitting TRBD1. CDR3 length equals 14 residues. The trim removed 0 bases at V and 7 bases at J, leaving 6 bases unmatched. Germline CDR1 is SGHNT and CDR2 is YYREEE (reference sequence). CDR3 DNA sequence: TGTGCCAGCAGCTTGGTTGCCAGGGGGTCTGGCTACACCTTC. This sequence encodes CASSLVARGSGYTF.